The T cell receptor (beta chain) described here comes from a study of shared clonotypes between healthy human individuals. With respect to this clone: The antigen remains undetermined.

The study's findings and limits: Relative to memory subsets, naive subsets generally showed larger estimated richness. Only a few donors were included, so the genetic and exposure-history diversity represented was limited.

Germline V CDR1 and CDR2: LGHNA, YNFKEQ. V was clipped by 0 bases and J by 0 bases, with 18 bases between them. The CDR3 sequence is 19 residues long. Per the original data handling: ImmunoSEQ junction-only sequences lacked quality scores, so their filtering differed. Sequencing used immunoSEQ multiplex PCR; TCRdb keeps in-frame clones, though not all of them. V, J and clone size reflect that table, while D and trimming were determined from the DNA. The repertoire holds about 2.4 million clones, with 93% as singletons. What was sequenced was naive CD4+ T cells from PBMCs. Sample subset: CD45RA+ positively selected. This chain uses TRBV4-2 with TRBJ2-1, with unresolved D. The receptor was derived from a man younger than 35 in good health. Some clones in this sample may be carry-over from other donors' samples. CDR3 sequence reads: CASSQDLPRTYASYNEQFF. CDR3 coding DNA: TGTGCCAGCAGCCAAGATCTGCCTCGGACGTACGCCTCCTACAATGAGCAGTTCTTC.